These T cell receptor beta chains were read from a single sample in a study of shared clonotypes between healthy human individuals. Measured with immunoSEQ multiplex PCR; TCRdb has only the in-frame clones, and not every one. The repertoire has roughly 2,300,000 clones, roughly 92% of them found once; the top ten carry more than 0.35%. Sequencing used naive CD4+ T cells from PBMCs. The receptor source for this set is a man aged 18 to 30 in good health. Some clones in this sample may be carry-over from other donors' samples. CDR3s include the opening cysteine and the closing phenylalanine or tryptophan. D genes are given only for firm matches. The size entry is marked missing in some rows and otherwise reads once, few, many or a size class.

size	D	V	J	DNA	CDR3
NA	NA	TRBV28	TRBJ1-6	TGTGCCAGCAGTGGGATAGGATCACCCCTCCACTTT	CASSGIGSPLHF
NA	TRBD2	TRBV9	TRBJ2-1	TGTGCCAGCAGCGTAGGTGGCGGACTAGACAATGAGCAGTTCTTC	CASSVGGGLDNEQFF
NA	NA	TRBV7-2	TRBJ1-2	TGTGCCAGCAGCCCGACCCCGGACAATCTGCGTGGCTACACCTTC	CASSPTPDNLRGYTF
once	NA	TRBV15	TRBJ2-5	TGTGCCACCAGCAGAGACAGTAGGGAGACCCAGTACTTC	CATSRDSRETQYF
NA	TRBD1	TRBV5-6	TRBJ2-5	TGTGCCAGCAGTCCGAGCGGACAGGGGGCGTCTAAGTACCAAGAGACCCAGTACTTC	CASSPSGQGASKYQETQYF
NA	NA	TRBV28	TRBJ2-1	TGTGCCAGCAGTCCCCGATCTTCTGATCTCCTCGGGTCCTACAATGAGCAGTTCTTC	CASSPRSSDLLGSYNEQFF
NA	TRBD2	TRBV5-1	TRBJ2-2	TGCGCCAGCAGCTGGGGACTAGCGGGCGGGGAGCTGTTTTTT	CASSWGLAGGELFF
NA	TRBD2	TRBV2	TRBJ2-5	TGTGCCAGCACAGTAGCGGGAATTTGGCACCAAGAGACCCAGTACTTC	CASTVAGIWHQETQYF
NA	NA	TRBV6-5	TRBJ2-7	TGTGCCAGCAGTCCCTTCATCGGGCTCTACGAGCAGTACTTC	CASSPFIGLYEQYF
once	NA	TRBV28	TRBJ2-5	TGTGCCAGCAGATTACAAGAGACCCAGTACTTC	CASRLQETQYF
NA	TRBD2	TRBV10-3	TRBJ2-5	TGTGCCATCAGTGGAGTCGGGGGAGGGCGGGAGGACCAAGAGACCCAGTACTTC	CAISGVGGGREDQETQYF
NA	TRBD2	TRBV6-4	TRBJ2-7	TGTGCCAGCCAAACTAGCGGGGATACCTACGAGCAGTACTTC	CASQTSGDTYEQYF
NA	NA	TRBV9	TRBJ2-2	TGTGCCAGCAGCAATCCCTTCAGTAACACCGGGGAGCTGTTTTTT	CASSNPFSNTGELFF
NA	TRBD1	TRBV28	TRBJ2-7	TGTGCCAGCAGTTCGGGACAGGGTTACGAGCAGTACTTC	CASSSGQGYEQYF
once	TRBD1	TRBV19	TRBJ1-1	TGTGCCAGTACCAGGACAGGGGGCGAGACTGAAGCTTTCTTT	CASTRTGGETEAFF
NA	NA	TRBV9	TRBJ2-1	TGTGCCAGCAGCGTAGACCCGGGAAGCTCCTACAATGAGCAGTTCTTC	CASSVDPGSSYNEQFF
once	NA	TRBV20-1	TRBJ2-7	TGCAGTGCACAGCAGTACTACGAGCAGTACTTC	CSAQQYYEQYF
NA	TRBD1	TRBV28	TRBJ2-2	TGTGCCAGCAGCGGACAGGGGGCGTCGGAAACCGGGGAGCTGTTTTTT	CASSGQGASETGELFF
NA	NA	TRBV7-9	TRBJ2-7	TGTGCCAGCAGCTTAGCCAGCAGCCGCTACGAGCAGTACTTC	CASSLASSRYEQYF
NA	NA	TRBV7-8	TRBJ1-4	TGTGCCAGCAGCTTAGGGCGGGGTATTAGACGCGAAAAACTGTTTTTT	CASSLGRGIRREKLFF
NA	TRBD1	TRBV11-1	TRBJ2-5	TGTGCCAGCAGCTTGATCCCAAAAGCCGGGACAGCACAAGAGACCCAGTACTTC	CASSLIPKAGTAQETQYF
NA	TRBD2	TRBV2	TRBJ2-7	TGTGCCAGCAGTGGGACTAGCGGGAGGAGCGAGCAGTACTTC	CASSGTSGRSEQYF
once	NA	TRBV28	TRBJ2-7	TGTGCCAGCAGCTCCGGATTTGGGACACCCCGCGAGCAGTACTTC	CASSSGFGTPREQYF
NA	NA	TRBV2	TRBJ2-7	TGTGCCAGCAGTGAATACCCGGACCCGTCCTACGAGCAGTACTTC	CASSEYPDPSYEQYF
NA	NA	TRBV5-1	TRBJ2-3	TGCGCCAGCAGCTCCCAGGGCACAGATACGCAGTATTTT	CASSSQGTDTQYF
few	NA	TRBV5-1	TRBJ1-1	TGCGCCAGCAATGAAAGAGGGACTGAAGCTTTCTTT	CASNERGTEAFF
NA	TRBD1	TRBV7-2	TRBJ1-1	TGTGCCAGCAGCTTAGGGACAGGGATGAACACTGAAGCTTTCTTT	CASSLGTGMNTEAFF
NA	NA	TRBV5-6	TRBJ1-5	TGTGCCAGCAGCTTGCGAACCCAGGGTCGGCCCCAGCATTTT	CASSLRTQGRPQHF
NA	NA	TRBV7-2	TRBJ1-4	TGTGCCAGCAGCTCCAGGGGAATGAGGGATGAAAAACTGTTTTTT	CASSSRGMRDEKLFF
NA	NA	TRBV2	TRBJ1-1	TGTGCCGGAAGCAGTCGGGGGCTTAGCACTGAAGCTTTCTTT	CAGSSRGLSTEAFF
NA	TRBD1	TRBV11-3	TRBJ2-2	TGTGCCAGCAGCCTCCGGCCGGGACAGGGGGGGACCGGGGAGCTGTTTTTT	CASSLRPGQGGTGELFF
NA	NA	TRBV4-3	TRBJ1-5	TGCGCCAGCAGCCAAGAGGGTAGGGCGGATCAGCCCCAGCATTTT	CASSQEGRADQPQHF
NA	NA	TRBV7-9	TRBJ2-2	TGTGCCAGCAGCTTAGTTTCCACCGGGGAGCTGTTTTTT	CASSLVSTGELFF
once	TRBD2	TRBV14	TRBJ2-1	TGTGCCAGCCGACTAGCGGGACAGGGACAGCAGTTCTTC	CASRLAGQGQQFF
NA	TRBD2	TRBV5-1	TRBJ2-1	TGCGCCAGCAGCTTGGAACCTAGCGGGAGTAGAGAGCAGTTCTTC	CASSLEPSGSREQFF
NA	TRBD2	TRBV20-1	TRBJ2-5	TGCAGTGCAAAGCGGGGAGAGACCCAGTACTTC	CSAKRGETQYF
NA	NA	TRBV7-8	TRBJ1-1	TGTGCCAGCAGATACTTAGACGGATTGGGTTTCACTGAAGCTTTCTTT	CASRYLDGLGFTEAFF
NA	NA	TRBV10-3	TRBJ2-2	TGTGCCATCAGTGAACTAGGGACGGCGAACACCGGGGAGCTGTTTTTT	CAISELGTANTGELFF
NA	TRBD2	TRBV5-1	TRBJ2-2	TGCGCCAGCAGCTTGCTAGCGGGAGTGAACACCGGGGAGCTGTTTTTT	CASSLLAGVNTGELFF
NA	NA	TRBV29-1	TRBJ2-1	TGCAGCGTTGGACGTGGTTCCTACAATGAGCAGTTCTTC	CSVGRGSYNEQFF
NA	NA	TRBV27	TRBJ2-7	TGTGCCAGCAGTTTAGAAGCAGGTAGGGGATACGAGCAGTACTTC	CASSLEAGRGYEQYF
NA	NA	TRBV28	TRBJ2-7	TGTGCCAGCAGCTCCCAGGGGCAAATTAAGACCTACGAGCAGTACTTC	CASSSQGQIKTYEQYF
NA	NA	TRBV4-1	TRBJ2-3	TGCGCCAGCAGCCAACGGACTATCCCAGATACGCAGTATTTT	CASSQRTIPDTQYF
NA	NA	TRBV29-1	TRBJ2-3	TGCAGCGTTGCCCACCGGGCCACAGATACGCAGTATTTT	CSVAHRATDTQYF
NA	NA	TRBV28	TRBJ2-1	TGTGCCAGCAGTTTGATAAAGGGGGGCGCATACAATGAGCAGTTCTTC	CASSLIKGGAYNEQFF
NA	NA	TRBV18	TRBJ1-1	TGTGCCAGCTCACCGGGCACTGAAGCTTTCTTT	CASSPGTEAFF
NA	TRBD2	TRBV5-8	TRBJ2-3	TGTGCCAGCAGCTTGGAGGGCGGGAGGGCCACGGATACGCAGTATTTT	CASSLEGGRATDTQYF
NA	NA	TRBV6-6	TRBJ2-2	TGTGCCAGCAGTTACGGGTCGGGGAACACCGGGGAGCTGTTTTTT	CASSYGSGNTGELFF
NA	TRBD1	TRBV5-8	TRBJ1-4	TGTGCCAGCAGCTTGGCCCTCGGGACAGGGAATGAAAAACTGTTTTTT	CASSLALGTGNEKLFF
NA	NA	TRBV6-5	TRBJ1-4	TGTGCCAGCAGGGCACATCCGGGGAAAAAACTGTTTTTT	CASRAHPGKKLFF
NA	NA	TRBV19	TRBJ2-6	TGTGCCAGTAGTATAGGTTGGGGGGCCAACGTCCTGACTTTC	CASSIGWGANVLTF
NA	NA	TRBV4-1	TRBJ2-1	TGCGCCAGCAGCCAAGATCCTCGTGTCGGCAGGAGATACAATGAGCAGTTCTTC	CASSQDPRVGRRYNEQFF